This T cell receptor beta chain was sequenced for a study of cytomegalovirus exposure and HLA in healthy donors. About this clone itself: What it binds is not known.

The CDR3 runs 14 residues. Trimming left V 5 bases short and J 4 bases short, with 15 bases between. Per the germline V gene, CDR1 is SGHRS and CDR2 is YFSETQ. Findings of the study overall: In a later analysis, V- and J-gene trimming of beta chains associated with a DCLRE1C missense variant, replicated independently. When the data were analyzed later, several of the most significant clusters appeared to be linked to common viral pathogens. When analyzed later, the rates of TCR association showed variation by HLA locus, with DRB1 the most and HLA-C the fewest. The study recorded 150 to 200 TCR beta chains that were cytomegalovirus-associated.

The PCR ran on 60 Vbeta and 13 Jbeta primers. Data came from immunoSEQ multiplex PCR; TCRdb stores just in-frame clones and leaves some out. This table has around 210,000 clones, just under 80% appearing once. The gene calls are TRBV5-1 and TRBJ1-2; D unclear. The TCR comes from a boy between 10 and 17 years old in good health and CMV-seronegative. The sample taken for sequencing was PBMCs. The CDR3 nucleotides are TGCGCCAGCAGTACTCGAGGAGAGACCTATGGCTACACCTTC. Translation: CASSTRGETYGYTF.